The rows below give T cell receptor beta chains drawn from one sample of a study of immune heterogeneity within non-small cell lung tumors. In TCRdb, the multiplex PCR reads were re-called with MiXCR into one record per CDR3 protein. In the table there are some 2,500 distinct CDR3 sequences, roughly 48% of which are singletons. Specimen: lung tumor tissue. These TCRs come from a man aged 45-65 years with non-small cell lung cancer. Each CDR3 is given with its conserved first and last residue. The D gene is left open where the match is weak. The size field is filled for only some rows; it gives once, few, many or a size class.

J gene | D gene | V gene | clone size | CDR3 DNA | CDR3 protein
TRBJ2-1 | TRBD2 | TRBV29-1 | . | TGCAGCGTTGATCAACTAGCGGGAGGTGGGCAAGAGCAGTTCTTC | CSVDQLAGGGQEQFF
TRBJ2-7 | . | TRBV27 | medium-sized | TGTGCCAGCAGTGCGGACCCGCCCTACGAGCAGTACTTC | CASSADPPYEQYF
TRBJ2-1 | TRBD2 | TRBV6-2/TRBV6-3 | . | TGTGCCAGCAGTTACCCAATTCAGGGAGGGTCCTACAATGAGCAGTTCTTC | CASSYPIQGGSYNEQFF
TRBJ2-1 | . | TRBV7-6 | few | TGTGCCAGCAGCTTCTTAGCGGCCGCGGGTAATGAGCAGTTCTTC | CASSFLAAAGNEQFF
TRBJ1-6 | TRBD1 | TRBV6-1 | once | TGTGCCAGCGGCGGGACAGCATTTAGATCACCCCTCCACTTT | CASGGTAFRSPLHF
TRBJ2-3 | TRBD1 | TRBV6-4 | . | TGTGCCAGCAGCATAGACAGGGGGGATACGCAGTATTTT | CASSIDRGDTQYF
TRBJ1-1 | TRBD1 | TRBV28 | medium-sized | TGTGCCAGCAGATTGCACAGGGGGCGGGCTGAAGCTTTCTTT | CASRLHRGRAEAFF
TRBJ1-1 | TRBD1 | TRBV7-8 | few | TGTGCCAGCAGCTTAGCCCTTGGACAGGGGAAGACTGAAGCTTTCTTT | CASSLALGQGKTEAFF
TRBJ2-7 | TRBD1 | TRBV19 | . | TGTGCCAGTAGTGCCGGGACAGAAAGCTCCTACGAGCAGTACTTC | CASSAGTESSYEQYF
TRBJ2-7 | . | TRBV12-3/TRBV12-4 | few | TGTGCCAGCAGTTTAGGGGGACAAAGCTACGAGCAGTACTTC | CASSLGGQSYEQYF
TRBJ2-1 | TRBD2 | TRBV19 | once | TGTGCCAGTAGGGTAGCGGGGATGCACAATGAGCAGTTCTTC | CASRVAGMHNEQFF
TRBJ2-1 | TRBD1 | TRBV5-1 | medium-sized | TGCGCCAGCAGCCCCGGTGGGGGGACAGGGGCCTCCAGGGGGTTCTTC | CASSPGGGTGASRGFF
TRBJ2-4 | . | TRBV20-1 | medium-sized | TGCAGTGCTAGACAGGTGGGGAGTAAGGCCAAAAACATTCAGTACTTC | CSARQVGSKAKNIQYF
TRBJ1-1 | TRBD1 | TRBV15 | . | TGTGCCAACTCGGGACAGGGGGCCACTGAAGCTTTCTTT | CANSGQGATEAFF
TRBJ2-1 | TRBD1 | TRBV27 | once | TGTGCCAGCACCCCGGGACAGACAATCGACAATGAGCAGTTCTTC | CASTPGQTIDNEQFF
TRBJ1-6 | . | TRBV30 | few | TGTGCCTGGAGTGATCGACGGGCAAGCTCCTATAATTCACCCCTCCACTTT | CAWSDRRASSYNSPLHF
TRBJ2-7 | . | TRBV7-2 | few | TGTGCCAGCAGCTTAGACGGGAGTAGGTCCTACGAGCAGTACTTC | CASSLDGSRSYEQYF
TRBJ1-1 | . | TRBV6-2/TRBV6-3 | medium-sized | TGTGCCAGCAGTTTCGGCTCCCCCCCTGAAGCTTTCTTT | CASSFGSPPEAFF
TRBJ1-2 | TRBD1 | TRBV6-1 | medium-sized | TGTGCCAGCATTCGACAGGGGCTGAGTGGCTACACCTTC | CASIRQGLSGYTF
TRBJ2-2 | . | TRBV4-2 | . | TGTGCCAGCAGCCAAGATTCAGGAGGCAACACCGGGGAGCTGTTTTTT | CASSQDSGGNTGELFF
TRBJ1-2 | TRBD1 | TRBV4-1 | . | TGCGCCAGCAGCCAAGCCGGACAGGGCCGTAATGGCTACACCTTC | CASSQAGQGRNGYTF
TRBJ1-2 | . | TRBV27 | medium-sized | TGTGCCAGCAGTTTCGGCGGGAACTATGGCTACACCTTC | CASSFGGNYGYTF
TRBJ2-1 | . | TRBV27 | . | TGTGCCAGCAGTGCCCCCACCAAGCGGACAGAGCAGTTCTTC | CASSAPTKRTEQFF
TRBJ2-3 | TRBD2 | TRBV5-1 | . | TGCGCCAGCAGCTTAAAACTAGCGGAGCCCCCCAATACGCAGTATTTT | CASSLKLAEPPNTQYF
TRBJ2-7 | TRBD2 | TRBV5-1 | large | TGCGCCAGCAGCTCGGAGGGGACTAGCGGTTTGTCCTACGAGCAGTACTTC | CASSSEGTSGLSYEQYF
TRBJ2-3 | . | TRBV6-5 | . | TGTGCCAGCAGTTACGCTGAAACAGATACGCAGTATTTT | CASSYAETDTQYF
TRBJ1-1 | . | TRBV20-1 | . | TGCAGTGCCCATATGAACACTGAAGCTTTCTTT | CSAHMNTEAFF
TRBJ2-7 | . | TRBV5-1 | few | TGCGCCAGCAGCTTAGAACCCCCCCCTTCCTACGAGCAGTACTTC | CASSLEPPPSYEQYF
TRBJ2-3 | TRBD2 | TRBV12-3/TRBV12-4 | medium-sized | TGTGCCAGCAGTGGAAGCGGGGTGTCGCTCACAGATACGCAGTATTTT | CASSGSGVSLTDTQYF
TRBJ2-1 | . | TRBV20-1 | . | TGCAGTGCTAGGGTGAGACGGGATGAGCAGTTCTTC | CSARVRRDEQFF
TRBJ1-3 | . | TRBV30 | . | TGTGCCTGGAGTACCGGGGGCTCTGGAAACACCATATATTTT | CAWSTGGSGNTIYF
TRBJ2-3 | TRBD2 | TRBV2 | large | TGTGCCAGCAGTGAACGATTAGCGGGAGGGCCTCTCACAGATACGCAGTATTTT | CASSERLAGGPLTDTQYF
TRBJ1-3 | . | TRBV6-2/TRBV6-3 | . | TGTGCCAGCAGGACGGTACAGAGCGGAAACACCATATATTTT | CASRTVQSGNTIYF
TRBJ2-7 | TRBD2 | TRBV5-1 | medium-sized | TGCGCCAGCAGCTTGGGGACTAGCGGGAATCACGAGCAGTACTTC | CASSLGTSGNHEQYF
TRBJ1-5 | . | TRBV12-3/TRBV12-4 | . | TGTGCCAGCAGTGGGGCGGAGCGGGAGCCCCAGCATTTT | CASSGAEREPQHF
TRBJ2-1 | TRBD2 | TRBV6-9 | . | TGTGCCAGCAGTTTTGAGGGAAGCGGGAGTAATGAGCAGTTCTTC | CASSFEGSGSNEQFF
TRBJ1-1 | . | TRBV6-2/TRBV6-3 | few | TGTGCCAGCAGTTACGTGTTGGGACAAAGGAACACTGAAGCTTTCTTT | CASSYVLGQRNTEAFF
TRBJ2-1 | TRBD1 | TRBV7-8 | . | TGTGCCAGCAGCTTTAACAGGGGGCCCTACAATGAGCAGTTCTTC | CASSFNRGPYNEQFF
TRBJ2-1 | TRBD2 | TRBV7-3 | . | TGTGCCAGCAGCTTAGATAGCGGGTCCTACAATGAGCAGTTCTTC | CASSLDSGSYNEQFF
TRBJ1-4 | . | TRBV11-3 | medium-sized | TGTGCCAGCAGCTTAAGGGCAACGGTTGCAACTAATGAAAAACTGTTTTTT | CASSLRATVATNEKLFF
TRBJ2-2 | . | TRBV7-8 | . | TGTGCCAGCAGCTTAGACTACAGACCCACCGGGGAGCTGTTTTTT | CASSLDYRPTGELFF
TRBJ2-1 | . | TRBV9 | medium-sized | TGTGCCAGCAGCGTAGGGAACCCCTACAATGAGCAGTTCTTC | CASSVGNPYNEQFF
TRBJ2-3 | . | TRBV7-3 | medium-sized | TGTGCCAGCAGCTTACAGACAGGCACAGATACGCAGTATTTT | CASSLQTGTDTQYF
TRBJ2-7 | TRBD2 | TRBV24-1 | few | TGTGCCACCAGTGATGGGAGGGCGGGCAACGAGCAGTACTTC | CATSDGRAGNEQYF
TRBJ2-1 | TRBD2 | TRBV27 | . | TGTGCCAGCAGTTTATTCACTAGCGGGAGGGTAATCGACGAGCAGTTCTTC | CASSLFTSGRVIDEQFF
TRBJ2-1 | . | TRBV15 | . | TGTGCCACCAGGATAGGGGGACTATACAATGAGCAGTTCTTC | CATRIGGLYNEQFF
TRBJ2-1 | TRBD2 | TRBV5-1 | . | TGCGCCAGCAGCTTGGGACTAGCGGGAGGGAGTCAGTTCTTC | CASSLGLAGGSQFF
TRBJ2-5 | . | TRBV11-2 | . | TGTGCCAGCAGCCTTGGGGGTCCGGAGACCCAGTACTTC | CASSLGGPETQYF
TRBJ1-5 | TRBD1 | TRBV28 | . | TGTGCCAGCAGACTCGACAGGGTGGTTGAGCAGCCCCAGCATTTT | CASRLDRVVEQPQHF
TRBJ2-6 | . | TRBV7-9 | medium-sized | TGTGCCAGCAGCTCACCCAGTGGGACGGGGCCCCCTGGGGCCAACGTCCTGACTTTC | CASSSPSGTGPPGANVLTF
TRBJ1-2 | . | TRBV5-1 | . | TGCGCCAGCAGCCTTGGGACCGTTTCTTCTAACTATGGCTACACCTTC | CASSLGTVSSNYGYTF
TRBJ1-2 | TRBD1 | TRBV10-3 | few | TGTGCCATCAGTGAGACAGGGGTGGAAGGCTACACCTTC | CAISETGVEGYTF